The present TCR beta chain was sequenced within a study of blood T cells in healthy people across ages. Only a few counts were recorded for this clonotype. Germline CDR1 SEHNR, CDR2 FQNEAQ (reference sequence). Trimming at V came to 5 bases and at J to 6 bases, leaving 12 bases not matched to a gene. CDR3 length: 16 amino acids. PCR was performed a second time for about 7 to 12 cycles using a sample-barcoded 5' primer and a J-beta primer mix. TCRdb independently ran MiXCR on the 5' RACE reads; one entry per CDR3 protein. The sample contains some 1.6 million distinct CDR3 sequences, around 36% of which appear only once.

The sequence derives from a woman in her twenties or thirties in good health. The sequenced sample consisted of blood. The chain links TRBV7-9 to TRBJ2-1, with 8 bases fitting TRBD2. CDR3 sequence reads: CASSRSGGLASNEQFF. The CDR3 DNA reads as TGTGCCAGCAGCCGTAGTGGCGGACTAGCAAGCAATGAGCAGTTCTTC.